The 28 T cell receptor beta chains listed next were all sequenced from one sample in a study of blood T cells in healthy people across ages. The use of a sample-barcoded 5' primer and a J-beta primer mix characterized a second PCR of about 7 to 12 cycles. TCRdb ran MiXCR on the 5' RACE reads and lists one entry per CDR3 protein. The repertoire consists of approximately 790,000 distinct CDR3 sequences, with approximately 65% occurring once and the leading ten covering about a quarter. Sequencing was done on a sample of blood. These receptors all stem from a man aged 30-40 years in good health.

The V and J genes are TRBV29-1 and TRBJ2-1; the D gene is possibly TRBD2 (7 bases). CDR3 length equals 14 residues. Germline loops: CDR1 SQVTM, CDR2 ANQGSEA. Deletions cut 7 bases from V and 7 bases from J, with 20 bases between. CDR3 sequence reads: CSARGGGLWNEQFF. The CDR3 nucleotides read TGCAGCGCGAGGGGCGGGGGCCTTTGGAATGAGCAGTTCTTC.

In this sample, this clonotype turned up once. This chain connects TRBV9 to TRBJ2-3, with TRBD2 matching over 10 bases. With V trimmed by 3 bases and J by 0 bases, 10 bases remained unmatched. CDR1 and CDR2 (germline): SGDLS, YYNGEE. CDR3 size: 18 residues. CDR3 nucleotides: TGTGCCAGCAGCGAACGCGTTAGCGGGGGGTATAGCACAGATACGCAGTATTTT. Translation: CASSERVSGGYSTDTQYF.

This clonotype has just a few counts. The CDR3: CASSFSSTGNEKLFF. DNA for the CDR3: TGTGCCAGCAGCTTTTCCTCGACGGGTAATGAAAAACTGTTTTTT. The chain combines TRBV7-2 with TRBJ1-4; D is ambiguous. This CDR3 is built from 15 residues. CDR1 is SGHTA and CDR2 is FQGNSA in the germline V gene. V was cut by 3 bases and J by 4 bases, with 12 bases left in between. The full variable domain, in which reference TRBV7-2 and TRBJ1-4 provide the parts outside the CDR3, is GAGVSQSPSNKVTEKGKDVELRCDPISGHTALYWYRQSLGQGLEFLIYFQGNSAPDKSGLPSDRFSAERTGGSVSTLTIQRTQQEDSAVYLCASSFSSTGNEKLFFGSGTQLSVL.

This clonotype was seen only once. This chain connects TRBV30 to TRBJ1-1; D unresolved. The CDR3 is 13 residues long. From germline, CDR1 is GTSNPN and CDR2 SVGIG (reference sequence). Trimming left V 8 bases short and J 0 bases short, with 13 bases between. CDR3 in amino acids: CARRENLNTEAFF. Written as DNA, the CDR3 is TGTGCCCGCCGGGAAAATCTGAACACTGAAGCTTTCTTT.

The CDR3 loop is CSVQDMVAGPSYEQYF. The CDR3 DNA sequence: TGCAGCGTGCAAGATATGGTAGCGGGGCCTTCCTACGAGCAGTACTTC. The chain combines TRBV29-1 with TRBJ2-7, with 8 bases aligning to TRBD2. The junction had 14 bases not matched to a gene; V was cut back by 6 bases and J by 1 base. CDR1 and CDR2 (germline): SQVTM, ANQGSEA. The CDR3 covers 16 residues.

The CDR3 spells CSAEGGGSYNEQFF. In DNA form, the CDR3 reads TGCAGTGCAGAGGGCGGGGGCTCCTACAATGAGCAGTTCTTC. This rearrangement joins TRBV20-1 to TRBJ2-1; 7 bases agree with TRBD2. The junction had 5 bases not matched to a gene; V was cut back by 6 bases and J by 0 bases. Per the germline V gene, CDR1 is DFQATT and CDR2 is SNEGSKA (reference sequence). The CDR3 runs 14 residues.

The CDR3 is CATGPIGGGNEQYF. CDR3 DNA: TGTGCCACCGGACCTATAGGGGGTGGGAACGAGCAGTACTTC. This chain links TRBV6-5 with TRBJ2-4; maybe TRBD1 (6 bases). TRBJ2-7 explains the end of the DNA better; the J call may be wrong. The CDR3 consists of 14 residues. Germline V gives CDR1 MNHEY, CDR2 SVGAGI.

This clonotype was seen many times. The genes are TRBV18 and TRBJ2-1, with D maybe TRBD2 (6 bases). The V gene's germline CDR1 is KGHSH and CDR2 LQKENI. Trimming left V 1 base short and J 9 bases short, with 13 bases between. The CDR3 sequence is 14 residues long. Here the CDR3 DNA reads TGTGCCAGCTCACCACGCAGGGACGGGGGTGAGCAGTTCTTC. Translating gives CASSPRRDGGEQFF.

The rearrangement links TRBV7-2 to TRBJ1-6, with 10 nucleotides matching TRBD1. The trim removed 1 base at V and 13 bases at J, leaving 7 bases unmatched. The germline V gene encodes CDR1 SGHTA and CDR2 FQGNSA. The CDR3 length is 15 residues. The CDR3 sequence is CASSLGVRDRGPLHF. The CDR3 region has the DNA TGTGCCAGCAGCTTAGGCGTTAGGGACAGGGGCCCCCTCCACTTT.

The chain recombines TRBV6-6 with TRBJ2-5; D possibly matches TRBD1 or TRBD2 (6 bases each). There are 14 residues in the CDR3. Germline CDR1 reads MNHNY; CDR2 reads SVGAGI (reference sequence). Trimming removed 5 bases at V and 5 bases at J, with 15 bases between. The CDR3, as DNA: TGTGCCAGCAGTCCCCGGTGGGGGGCTGAGACCCAGTACTTC. This codes for CASSPRWGAETQYF.

V gene TRBV7-2 combines with J gene TRBJ2-3; TRBD2 aligns across 8 bases. Germline trimming cut 3 bases from V and 0 bases from J; bases unmatched to any gene: 11. The CDR3 extends over 18 amino acids. Germline V gives CDR1 SGHTA, CDR2 FQGNSA. The CDR3 region is CASSFKSGGLSSTDTQYF. The CDR3 DNA is TGTGCCAGCAGCTTTAAGAGCGGGGGCCTCTCGAGCACAGATACGCAGTATTTT. The variable domain in full, with the rest retrieved from reference TRBV7-2 and TRBJ2-3, is GAGVSQSPSNKVTEKGKDVELRCDPISGHTALYWYRQSLGQGLEFLIYFQGNSAPDKSGLPSDRFSAERTGGSVSTLTIQRTQQEDSAVYLCASSFKSGGLSSTDTQYFGPGTRLTVL.

This clonotype has more than one count but fewer than ten. The chain couples TRBV6-5 to TRBJ2-7; D is unresolved. CDR1 is MNHEY and CDR2 is SVGAGI in the germline V gene. V shed 6 bases and J shed 2 bases, with 5 bases lying between them. There are 11 residues in the CDR3. The CDR3 DNA reads TGTGCCAGCAGGGTAGCCTACGAGCAGTACTTC. Translated, it gives CASRVAYEQYF.

With regard to this clonotype: A read error may produce the germline difference seen at one junction end. This rearrangement joins TRBV15 to TRBJ2-3; 7 positions agree with TRBD1. From germline, CDR1 is LNHNV and CDR2 YYDKDF (reference sequence). The CDR3 length is 14 residues. The CDR3 reads CATSRDEGTDAQYF. CDR3 bases: TGTGCCACCAGCAGAGATGAGGGGACAGATGCGCAGTATTTT.

The chain carries TRBV12-3 or TRBV12-4 and TRBJ2-4, with D perhaps given as TRBD1 or TRBD2 (6 bases each). The CDR3 has 15 residues. V lost 8 bases and J lost 0, with 14 bases in between. The CDR3 is CASSKGGLAKNIQYF. The CDR3 coding sequence is TGTGCCAGCTCCAAAGGGGGGTTAGCCAAAAACATTCAGTACTTC.

This clonotype occurred a few times. The J gene is TRBJ2-7, the V gene TRBV2; 10 bases align to TRBD1. Germline CDR1 reads SNHLY; CDR2 reads FYNNEI. CDR3 length equals 17 residues. V lost 7 bases and J lost 3; bases outside the gene matches: 15. CDR3 protein: CASMGDRGRKNGYEQYF. The CDR3 DNA reads TGTGCCAGCATGGGAGACAGGGGGCGAAAAAACGGCTACGAGCAGTACTTC. Complete variable domain (other parts from reference TRBV2 and TRBJ2-7): EPEVTQTPSHQVTQMGQEVILRCVPISNHLYFYWYRQILGQKVEFLVSFYNNEISEKSEIFDDQFSVERPDGSNFTLKIRSTKLEDSAMYFCASMGDRGRKNGYEQYFGPGTRLTVT.

This clonotype was picked up a small number of times. V gene TRBV29-1 combines with J gene TRBJ2-1, with 10 positions matching TRBD2. Germline CDR1 is SQVTM and CDR2 is ANQGSEA. The ends lost 2 bases at V and 6 bases at J; junction bases unmatched: 7. The CDR3 contains 15 residues. The CDR3 sequence: CSVEFQLAGINEQFF. The CDR3 DNA is TGCAGCGTTGAATTTCAACTAGCGGGGATCAATGAGCAGTTCTTC.

J is TRBJ2-1 and V is TRBV4-2; TRBD2 matches 12 bases. Germline lookup yields CDR1 LGHNA and CDR2 YNFKEQ. The CDR3 contains 17 residues. With V trimmed by 3 bases and J by 6 bases, 9 bases remained unmatched. The CDR3 region is CASSQPHLAGGRNEQFF. The CDR3 DNA reads TGTGCCAGCAGCCAGCCTCATCTAGCGGGGGGGCGCAATGAGCAGTTCTTC.

Only a few counts were recorded for this clonotype. The J gene is TRBJ1-2, the V gene TRBV27; tentative D call: TRBD1 (5 bases). V shed 0 bases and J shed 8 bases, with 16 bases lying between them. The germline V gene has CDR1 MNHEY and CDR2 SMNVEV (reference sequence). CDR3 length equals 15 residues. CDR3 coding DNA: TGTGCCAGCAGTTTATCGTGGAGGGGAGTGGACGGCTACACCTTC. Translating gives CASSLSWRGVDGYTF.

The chain combines TRBV28 with TRBJ2-1, with a possible D match to TRBD2 (6 bases). This CDR3 has 14 amino acids. V lost 11 bases, J lost 4 bases, and 18 bases lay in between. Germline CDR1 MDHEN, CDR2 SYDVKM. CDR3 loop: CASTVGGLYNEQFF. The CDR3 DNA reads TGTGCCTCGACCGTGGGTGGACTATACAATGAGCAGTTCTTC.

A few counts support this clonotype. V gene TRBV6-2 or TRBV6-3 combines with J gene TRBJ2-4; D not certain. The DNA end favors TRBJ2-7, so the J call may be wrong. Germline CDR1 reads MNHEY; CDR2 reads SVGEGT. There are 12 residues in the CDR3. The CDR3 loop reads CASSYAHYEQYF. The CDR3 nucleotides read TGTGCCAGCAGTTACGCCCACTACGAGCAGTACTTC.

This clonotype showed up just a few times. V usage is TRBV11-3 and J usage is TRBJ2-2; 13 nucleotides match TRBD2. The CDR3 totals 19 residues. The ends lost 5 bases at V and 4 bases at J; junction bases unmatched: 13. The germline CDR1 and CDR2 sequences are SGHNT and YENEEA. CDR3 coding DNA: TGTGCCAGCAGCCCTCCCAAACTAGCGGGGGGGCGGAGCACCGGGGAGCTGTTTTTT. This encodes CASSPPKLAGGRSTGELFF.

CDR3 coding DNA: TGTGCCAGCAGCAAAGACAGGTTGGGGACTGAAGCTTTCTTT. Protein: CASSKDRLGTEAFF. The chain employs TRBV21-1 and TRBJ1-1; the table calls TRBD1, which could not be checked here. TRBV21-1 is given as a pseudogene. The CDR3 covers 14 residues.

The chain recombines TRBV7-9 with TRBJ1-2; D is perhaps TRBD1 (6 bases). Looked up from germline, CDR1 is SEHNR and CDR2 is FQNEAQ (reference sequence). Trimming stripped 1 base from V and 4 bases from J, with 10 bases between. The CDR3 length is 14 residues. CDR3 DNA: TGTGCCAGCAGCTTAGTCAGGGGCCCCTATGGCTACACCTTC. Translation gives CASSLVRGPYGYTF.

The chain couples TRBV6-1 to TRBJ1-2; D ambiguous. Trimming took off 1 base at V and 4 bases at J, with 4 bases between the two ends. Per the germline V gene, CDR1 is MNHNS and CDR2 is SASEGT. This CDR3 region has 12 residues. The CDR3 protein is CASSEEVYGYTF. The CDR3 DNA reads TGTGCCAGCAGTGAAGAGGTCTATGGCTACACCTTC.

This chain connects TRBV20-1 to TRBJ2-1; D call uncertain. Germline V gene lookup returns CDR1 DFQATT and CDR2 SNEGSKA (reference sequence). This CDR3 is built from 13 residues. Trimming took off 4 bases at V and 3 bases at J, with 10 bases between the two ends. DNA of the CDR3: TGCAGTGCTAAACCAGACGGCTACAATGAGCAGTTCTTC. It codes for CSAKPDGYNEQFF.

V usage is TRBV12-3 or TRBV12-4 and J usage is TRBJ2-5; no definite D call. The J call may be incorrect, as the DNA end agrees better with TRBJ2-7. CDR3 length: 11 amino acids. CDR3 in amino acids: CATADRYEQYF. CDR3 DNA sequence: TGTGCCACCGCTGACCGCTACGAGCAGTACTTC.

The chain uses TRBV29-1 and TRBJ2-2, with TRBD1 matching over 8 bases. The CDR3 length is 14 residues. The J segment lost 4 bases and the V segment lost 2 bases, leaving 3 bases of the junction unmatched. Per germline, CDR1 SQVTM and CDR2 ANQGSEA. The CDR3 DNA sequence: TGCAGCGTTGAACAGGGGGCTGGCACCGGGGAGCTGTTTTTT. The encoded protein is CSVEQGAGTGELFF.

The rearrangement links TRBV5-1 to TRBJ2-7; possibly TRBD2 for D (5 bases). This CDR3 has 15 amino acids. Trimming stripped 2 bases from V and 3 bases from J, with 15 bases between. Germline V gene sequence: CDR1 SGHRS, CDR2 YFSETQ. CDR3 region: CASSLGLAHIYEQYF. Here the CDR3 DNA reads TGCGCCAGCAGCTTAGGACTGGCGCACATCTACGAGCAGTACTTC.